These T cell receptor beta chains were read from a single sample in a study of blood T cell repertoires in COVID-19. Profiling relied on immunoSEQ multiplex PCR, and the TCRdb table lists in-frame clones only, not all of them. The data hold about 300,000 clones, with 70% to 90% observed a single time. The sample taken for sequencing was peripheral blood. Every receptor here comes from a woman between 45 and 65 years old with COVID-19, enrolled during active disease. The CDR3 runs from the conserved cysteine through the conserved F or W. A D gene is named only where the DNA matches it firmly. Only some rows state a clone size, as once, few, many or a class for expanded clones.

>TRBJ1-5|TRBV6-1|-|TRBD1
CASSDGQVGNQPQHF
TGTGCCAGCAGTGACGGACAGGTTGGCAATCAGCCCCAGCATTTT
>TRBJ2-7|TRBV19|-|TRBD1
CASRQGTYEQYF
TGTGCCAGTAGACAGGGGACATACGAGCAGTACTTC
>TRBJ1-1|TRBV14|-|-
CASSPRGQSVAFF
TGTGCCAGCAGCCCGCGGGGGCAAAGCGTCGCTTTCTTT
>TRBJ1-1|TRBV15|-|-
CATSRERLAAEAFF
TGTGCCACCAGCAGAGAGAGGCTGGCCGCTGAAGCTTTCTTT
>TRBJ2-3|TRBV9|-|TRBD2
CASSILAGDGTQYF
TGTGCCAGCTCTATTCTAGCGGGAGATGGAACGCAGTATTTT
>TRBJ1-2|TRBV3-1/TRBV3-2|-|TRBD1
CASSQYRGLSYGYTF
TGTGCCAGCAGCCAATACAGGGGGCTTAGCTATGGCTACACCTTC
>TRBJ2-5|TRBV7-3|once|-
CASSPTGSETQYF
TGTGCCAGCAGCCCGACCGGGAGCGAGACCCAGTACTTC
>TRBJ1-1|TRBV6-5|-|-
CASSYGGGVDTEAFF
TGTGCCAGCAGTTATGGGGGAGGGGTCGACACTGAAGCTTTCTTT
>TRBJ2-7|TRBV2|-|-
CASSPLGEQYF
TGTGCCAGCAGCCCACTCGGCGAGCAGTACTTC
>TRBJ2-1|TRBV5-1|once|TRBD2
CASSIGVSGRAGQFF
TGCGCCAGCAGCATAGGAGTTAGCGGGAGGGCTGGGCAGTTCTTC
>TRBJ1-5|TRBV19|-|TRBD1
CASSKPGQGALNQPQHF
TGTGCCAGTAGTAAACCGGGACAGGGGGCCTTAAATCAGCCCCAGCATTTT
>TRBJ2-7|TRBV6-5|-|TRBD1
CASSYGGQGKSYEQYF
TGTGCCAGCAGTTACGGGGGACAGGGGAAATCCTACGAGCAGTACTTC
>TRBJ1-2|TRBV3-1/TRBV3-2|-|-
CASTPSGGQGGYTF
TGTGCCAGCACGCCTTCGGGGGGGCAGGGTGGCTACACCTTC
>TRBJ2-1|TRBV6-5|-|-
CASSYSNRYSVNEQFF
TGTGCCAGCAGTTACTCGAACAGGTATTCAGTCAATGAGCAGTTCTTC
>TRBJ1-1|TRBV19|few|TRBD1
CASSIDLRGRTEAFF
TGTGCCAGTAGTATAGATCTCAGGGGGAGAACTGAAGCTTTCTTT
>TRBJ1-5|TRBV4-1|-|-
CASSQSVGDGRQPQHF
TGCGCCAGCAGCCAATCGGTAGGGGATGGACGGCAGCCCCAGCATTTT
>TRBJ1-1|TRBV3-1/TRBV3-2|-|TRBD1
CASSHGTAEAFF
TGTGCCAGCAGCCACGGGACAGCCGAAGCTTTCTTT
>TRBJ2-1|TRBV4-2|-|TRBD2
CASSQDSGASPPGQFF
TGTGCCAGCAGCCAAGATAGCGGGGCGAGCCCTCCCGGGCAGTTCTTC
>TRBJ2-1|TRBV6-4|-|TRBD2
CASSLTSGRAGEQFF
TGTGCCAGCAGCTTGACTAGCGGGAGGGCGGGTGAGCAGTTCTTC
>TRBJ1-5|TRBV11-2|-|-
CASNQGNQPQHF
TGTGCCAGCAATCAGGGGAATCAGCCCCAGCATTTT
>TRBJ1-5|TRBV30|-|-
CAFTFGPNQPQHF
TGTGCCTTTACGTTTGGCCCTAATCAGCCCCAGCATTTT
>TRBJ1-3|TRBV6-2/TRBV6-3|-|TRBD1
CASSAWTGATGNTIYF
TGTGCCAGCAGTGCTTGGACAGGGGCAACCGGAAACACCATATATTTT
>TRBJ1-5|TRBV4-1|-|TRBD1
CASSPRDRGNSNQPQHF
TGCGCCAGCAGCCCCCGGGACAGGGGTAATAGCAATCAGCCCCAGCATTTT
>TRBJ2-7|TRBV6-5|-|TRBD1
CASSKGQVITYEQYF
TGTGCCAGCAGCAAGGGACAGGTCATAACCTACGAGCAGTACTTC
>TRBJ1-2|TRBV30|-|TRBD1
CAWSVQGGLLSGYTF
TGTGCCTGGAGTGTACAGGGGGGGTTGCTATCTGGCTACACCTTC
>TRBJ2-5|TRBV7-9|-|-
CASSLDPAGETQYF
TGTGCCAGCAGCTTAGATCCAGCAGGGGAGACCCAGTACTTC
>TRBJ2-1|TRBV7-9|-|TRBD2
CASRETSGSAYNEQFF
TGTGCCAGCAGAGAGACTAGCGGGAGTGCCTACAATGAGCAGTTCTTC
>TRBJ2-7|TRBV2|-|-
CASRPGSREQYF
TGTGCCAGCAGGCCCGGGTCTCGAGAGCAGTACTTC
>TRBJ1-2|TRBV25-1|-|TRBD1
CASSEQAGGVYGYTF
TGTGCCAGCAGTGAACAGGCAGGGGGCGTCTATGGCTACACCTTC
>TRBJ1-2|TRBV15|-|-
CATSRGAGYGYTF
TGTGCCACCAGCAGAGGCGCGGGCTATGGCTACACCTTC
>TRBJ2-3|TRBV3-1/TRBV3-2|-|TRBD2
CASSQVPSGSLSDTQYF
TGTGCCAGCAGCCAAGTTCCTAGCGGGAGTTTATCGGATACGCAGTATTTT
>TRBJ1-4|TRBV19|-|TRBD1
CASSLGQGTNEKLFF
TGTGCCAGTAGTTTGGGACAGGGTACTAATGAAAAACTGTTTTTT
>TRBJ1-2|TRBV5-4|-|-
CASSRDTWSDYGYTF
TGTGCCAGCAGCAGGGACACCTGGTCGGACTATGGCTACACCTTC
>TRBJ2-5|TRBV3-1/TRBV3-2|-|-
CASRNGGFGETQYF
TGTGCCAGCAGAAATGGGGGGTTTGGAGAGACCCAGTACTTC
>TRBJ1-5|TRBV6-6|-|TRBD1
CASSPTGGTSNQPQHF
TGTGCCAGCAGTCCTACAGGGGGCACGAGCAATCAGCCCCAGCATTTT
>TRBJ2-2|TRBV6-6|-|-
CASSYSNRAAGELFF
TGTGCCAGCAGTTACTCGAACAGGGCGGCCGGGGAGCTGTTTTTT
>TRBJ2-7|TRBV18|-|-
CASSPQGNYEQYF
TGTGCCAGCTCACCTCAGGGGAACTACGAGCAGTACTTC
>TRBJ1-3|TRBV7-9|-|TRBD1
CASSLADRVLSSGNTIYF
TGTGCCAGCAGCTTAGCGGACAGGGTCTTAAGCTCTGGAAACACCATATATTTT
>TRBJ1-4|TRBV7-2|once|-
CASSLLLADGLFF
TGTGCCAGCAGCTTGCTACTCGCCGATGGACTGTTTTTT
>TRBJ2-7|TRBV6-6|-|-
CASSRTGVGEQYF
TGTGCCAGCAGTCGGACGGGGGTGGGGGAGCAGTACTTC
>TRBJ2-5|TRBV11-1|-|-
CASSPRWYQETQYF
TGTGCCAGCAGCCCTCGGTGGTACCAAGAGACCCAGTACTTC